Below, one T cell receptor (beta chain) is given with its context. The data were obtained in a study of cytomegalovirus exposure and HLA in healthy donors. PCR involved 60 Vbeta and 13 Jbeta primers. Sequencing used immunoSEQ multiplex PCR; TCRdb keeps in-frame clones, though not all of them. The sample shows 210,000 or so clones, 60% to 80% of them seen only once. This CDR3 comprises 13 residues. Deletions cut 6 bases from V and 7 bases from J, with 12 bases between. Germline assignment: CDR1 MDHEN and CDR2 SYDVKM. This sequence was found in a woman in her 30s in good health and CMV-seropositive. The V and J genes are TRBV28 and TRBJ2-2; a possible D gene is TRBD2 (7 bases). The specimen was PBMCs. The CDR3 nucleotides are TGTGCCAGCAGCCTAGGGGGGGGCGGGGAGCTGTTTTTT. This sequence encodes CASSLGGGGELFF.